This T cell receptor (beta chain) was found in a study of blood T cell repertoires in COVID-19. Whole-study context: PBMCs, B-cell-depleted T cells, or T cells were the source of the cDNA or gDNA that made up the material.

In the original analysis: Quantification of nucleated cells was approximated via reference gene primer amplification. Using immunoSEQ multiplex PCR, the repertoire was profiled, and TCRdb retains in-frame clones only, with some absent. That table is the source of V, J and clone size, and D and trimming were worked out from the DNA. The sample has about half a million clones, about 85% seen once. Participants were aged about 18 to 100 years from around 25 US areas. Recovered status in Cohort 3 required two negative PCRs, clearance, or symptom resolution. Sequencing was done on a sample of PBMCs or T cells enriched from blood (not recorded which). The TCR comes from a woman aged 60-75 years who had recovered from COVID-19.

In DNA, the CDR3 is TGTGCCAGCCGGGACAGGAGGACAGATACGCAGTATTTT. Residues: CASRDRRTDTQYF. V and J are TRBV6-5 and TRBJ2-3; 8 bases are a match to TRBD1. The CDR3 spans 13 residues. The V gene's germline CDR1 is MNHEY and CDR2 SVGAGI. J gave up 3 bases and V 8 bases, and 4 bases lay outside the gene matches.